The T cell receptor (beta chain) described here comes from a study of blood T cells in healthy people across ages. Study outcomes and limitations: Diversity estimated from one million T cells was considered an underestimate.

Then a second PCR, running roughly 7 to 11 cycles, was carried out with a sample-barcoded 5' primer and a J-beta primer mix. Each CDR3 protein gets one entry after TCRdb re-called the 5' RACE reads with MiXCR. The table lists approximately 900,000 distinct CDR3 sequences, about 27% of them singletons. CDR3 length equals 15 residues. V was pared by 5 bases and J by 4 bases, with 16 bases between. The germline CDR1 and CDR2 sequences are LNHNV and YYDKDF (reference sequence). In regard to this clonotype: Its specificity is not known.

Another study also made use of these data, one on T cells of mothers and their children. As reported in that work: Biologically related mothers and children overlapped slightly more than unrelated pairs, a non-significant difference.

The clonotype comes from a woman between 35 and 50 years old in good health. The chain uses TRBV15 and TRBJ2-3, with D possibly TRBD1 on 6 matching bases. The sample taken for sequencing was blood. CDR3: CATSPVGAPSDTQYF. CDR3 DNA sequence: TGTGCCACCAGCCCCGTGGGGGCCCCTTCAGATACGCAGTATTTT.